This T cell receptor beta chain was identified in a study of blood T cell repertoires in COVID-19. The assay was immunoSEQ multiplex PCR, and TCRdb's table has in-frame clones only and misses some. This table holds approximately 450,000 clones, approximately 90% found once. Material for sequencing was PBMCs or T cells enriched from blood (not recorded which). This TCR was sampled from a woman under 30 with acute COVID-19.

The CDR3 sequence: CASSPLRGSGIYEQYF. DNA for the CDR3: TGTGCCAGCAGCCCCCTGAGAGGTAGCGGGATTTACGAGCAGTACTTC. The chain carries TRBV7-2 and TRBJ2-7, with 8 bases aligning to TRBD2. Germline loops: CDR1 SGHTA, CDR2 FQGNSA. This CDR3 contains 16 residues. Trimming at V came to 5 bases and at J to 4 bases, leaving 13 bases not matched to a gene.